Sequencing of this T cell receptor (beta chain) was carried out in a study of beta chain features in type 1 diabetes. Reverse transcription of all isolated RNA meant that expressed TCRB transcripts were sequenced. Here immunoSEQ multiplex PCR was the method, and the copy in TCRdb shows in-frame clones only, minus some. This table holds tens of thousands of clones, roughly 60% found once. The CDR3 consists of 12 residues. Trimming pared 4 bases from V and 4 bases from J, leaving 5 bases between. Germline values: CDR1 SNHLY, CDR2 FYNNEI. The TCR was taken from a woman aged 18-30 years in good health. This chain joins TRBV2 and TRBJ2-1; a weak D match, TRBD2 (5 bases). Sequences were obtained from Tregs from blood. In DNA, the CDR3 is TGTGCCAGCAGTGGGACTTACAATGAGCAGTTCTTC. Amino acids: CASSGTYNEQFF. The variable domain in full, completed from reference TRBV2 and TRBJ2-1, reads EPEVTQTPSHQVTQMGQEVILRCVPISNHLYFYWYRQILGQKVEFLVSFYNNEISEKSEIFDDQFSVERPDGSNFTLKIRSTKLEDSAMYFCASSGTYNEQFFGPGTRLTVL.